Following are 26 T cell receptor beta chains from one sample sequenced in a study of cytomegalovirus exposure and HLA in healthy donors. Produced via immunoSEQ multiplex PCR; TCRdb's table is partial and in-frame only. Among approximately 120,000 clones listed, nearly 90% were seen once. What was sequenced was PBMCs. Receptor source: a woman aged 18-29 years in good health and CMV-seronegative.

V is TRBV4-1 and J is TRBJ2-2; TRBD1 matches at 7 bases. Germline V gene sequence: CDR1 MGHRA, CDR2 YSYEKL. Unmatched junction bases numbered 4, after V lost 6 bases and J lost 0 bases. The CDR3 is made up of 15 amino acids. The CDR3 loop is CASRMTGTNTGELFF. Written as DNA, the CDR3 is TGCGCCAGCAGAATGACAGGGACGAACACCGGGGAGCTGTTTTTT.

The rearrangement joins TRBV28 to TRBJ2-7; the D gene is possibly TRBD1 (6 bases). V lost 5 bases, J lost 1 base, and 15 bases lay in between. The CDR3 runs to 15 residues. Germline CDR1 reads MDHEN; CDR2 reads SYDVKM. The CDR3 reads CASSGAGEGSYEQYV. In nucleotides, the CDR3 is TGTGCCAGCAGTGGTGCAGGGGAAGGGTCCTACGAGCAGTACGTC.

The rearrangement uses TRBV20-1 and TRBJ2-7; D is uncertain. The CDR3 is made up of 11 amino acids. The germline gives CDR1 DFQATT, CDR2 SNEGSKA (reference sequence). The ends were cut back, 3 bases at V and 4 bases at J, with 7 bases in the middle. In nucleotides, the CDR3 is TGCAGTGCTAGGTCGGAGTACGAGCAGTACGTC. As protein: CSARSEYEQYV.

The CDR3 sequence: CASSPRAAGDYGYTF. The CDR3 bases are TGTGCCAGCAGCCCCCGGGCGGCGGGGGACTATGGCTACACCTTC. The rearrangement links TRBV28 to TRBJ1-2; TRBD1 is a possible D gene (5 bases). Germline CDR1 is MDHEN and CDR2 is SYDVKM. Trimming took off 6 bases at V and 3 bases at J, with 17 bases between the two ends. This CDR3 contains 15 residues.

Details on this clone: This same CDR3 is encoded by further DNA sequences in the sample. The chain employs TRBV27 and TRBJ2-7; D not certain. CDR3 length: 12 amino acids. Trimming stripped 3 bases from V and 3 bases from J, with 6 bases between. In germline, CDR1 is MNHEY, CDR2 SMNVEV (reference sequence). The CDR3 nucleotides are TGTGCCAGCAGTTTGAACAGCTACGAGCAGTACTTC. Encoded protein: CASSLNSYEQYF.

This sequence joins TRBV9 and TRBJ2-1; no reliable D call. V gave up 0 bases and J gave up 0 bases, with 7 bases separating them. The CDR3 extends over 15 amino acids. The germline V gene has CDR1 SGDLS and CDR2 YYNGEE. The CDR3 DNA follows: TGTGCCAGCAGCGTAGATCTAGGCTCCTACAATGAGCAGTTCTTC. Translating gives CASSVDLGSYNEQFF.

J is TRBJ2-4 and V is TRBV29-1; D may be TRBD1 (6 bases). Germline assignment: CDR1 SQVTM and CDR2 ANQGSEA. The ends were cut back, 3 bases at V and 7 bases at J, with 10 bases in the middle. CDR3 length: 12 amino acids. CDR3 loop: CSVDFGQNIQYF. CDR3 DNA: TGCAGCGTTGACTTCGGACAGAACATTCAGTACTTC.

The chain couples TRBV7-8 to TRBJ1-5; D not certain. The CDR3 is 16 amino acids. Trimming pared 2 bases from V and 7 bases from J, leaving 18 bases between. CDR1 is SGHVS and CDR2 is FQNEAQ in the germline V gene. Written as DNA, the CDR3 is TGTGCCAGCAGCTTAACCGATGCGGGGAAGACCCAGCCCCAGCATTTT. It translates to CASSLTDAGKTQPQHF. The full variable domain, its missing parts supplied by reference TRBV7-8 and TRBJ1-5, is GAGVSQSPRYKVAKRGQDVALRCDPISGHVSLFWYQQALGQGPEFLTYFQNEAQLDKSGLPSDRFFAERPEGSVSTLKIQRTQQEDSAVYLCASSLTDAGKTQPQHFGDGTRLSIL.

The genes are TRBV28 and TRBJ2-1, with TRBD2 as a possible D gene (6 bases). This CDR3 has 13 amino acids. The germline V gene has CDR1 MDHEN and CDR2 SYDVKM. V was pared by 10 bases and J by 7 bases, with 17 bases between. CDR3 in amino acids: CATKEGLRNEQFF. In DNA, the CDR3 is TGTGCCACCAAGGAGGGCCTCAGGAATGAGCAGTTCTTC. Full variable domain (rest looked up from reference TRBV28 and TRBJ2-1): DVKVTQSSRYLVKRTGEKVFLECVQDMDHENMFWYRQDPGLGLRLIYFSYDVKMKEKGDIPEGYSVSREKKERFSLILESASTNQTSMYLCATKEGLRNEQFFGPGTRLTVL.

This clone was recorded once. J is TRBJ2-5 and V is TRBV18; maybe TRBD1 (5 bases). Germline CDR1 KGHSH, CDR2 LQKENI. This CDR3 is 16 amino acids long. Trimming removed 3 bases at V and 4 bases at J, with 18 bases between. The CDR3 sequence is CASSPGLDSIRETQYF. CDR3 sequence (DNA): TGTGCCAGCTCACCGGGGCTCGATTCCATACGAGAGACCCAGTACTTC.

The V call is TRBV28, the J call TRBJ2-2; 7 bases are shared with TRBD1. The CDR3 sequence is 14 residues long. The J segment lost 5 bases and the V segment lost 6 bases, leaving 6 bases of the junction unmatched. Germline V gene data show CDR1 as MDHEN and CDR2 as SYDVKM. CDR3 DNA sequence: TGTGCCAGCAGCCCAGGGGGTCGAACCGGGGAGCTGTTTTTT. It is translated as CASSPGGRTGELFF.

CDR3 amino acids: CASSLVADSGYTF. In DNA, the CDR3 is TGTGCCAGCAGTTTAGTGGCGGACAGTGGCTACACCTTC. This rearrangement joins TRBV27 to TRBJ1-2; D is possibly TRBD1 (6 bases). From germline, CDR1 is MNHEY and CDR2 SMNVEV (reference sequence). The CDR3 loop spans 13 amino acids. The germline V and J ends were trimmed by 2 bases and 7 bases, with 11 bases remaining between them.

The chain joins TRBV19 to TRBJ1-5, with D possibly TRBD1 on 6 matching bases. This CDR3 region has 15 residues. Per germline, CDR1 LNHDA and CDR2 SQIVND (reference sequence). V dropped 5 bases and J dropped 3 bases, with 14 bases sitting between them. In DNA, the CDR3 is TGTGCCAGTAGTGAGGGAGGGGGAGTCAATCAGCCCCAGCATTTT. Amino acids: CASSEGGGVNQPQHF.

CDR3 in amino acids: CAVTLQGVQPQHF. CDR3 nucleotides: TGTGCTGTGACTTTACAGGGGGTCCAGCCCCAGCATTTT. V and J are TRBV28 and TRBJ1-5; 8 nucleotides agree with TRBD1. This CDR3 is built from 13 residues. The germline V gene encodes CDR1 MDHEN and CDR2 SYDVKM.

The CDR3 DNA reads TGCGCCAGCAGCCAAGAACCCGCGGGGCCTAGTTGGGATACGCAGTATTTT. It specifies CASSQEPAGPSWDTQYF. The chain links TRBV4-3 to TRBJ2-3; TRBD2 might be the D (6 bases). The germline CDR1 and CDR2 sequences are LGHNA and YSLEER. The CDR3 sequence is 17 residues long. Trimming cost V 0 bases and J 6 bases, with 19 bases left between them.

This sequence joins TRBV7-9 and TRBJ2-7; unclear D gene. CDR1 and CDR2 (germline): SEHNR, FQNEAQ (reference sequence). This CDR3 is built from 14 residues. With 5 bases removed from V and 0 bases from J, the gap between germline ends came to 11 bases. For the CDR3, the DNA is TGTGCCAGCAGCCCAGATCGTTACTCCTACGAGCAGTACTTC. Protein sequence: CASSPDRYSYEQYF.

The chain carries TRBV18 and TRBJ2-1, with 10 bases fitting TRBD2. CDR3 length: 17 residues. J gave up 4 bases and V 3 bases, and 9 bases lay outside the gene matches. Germline CDR1 reads KGHSH; CDR2 reads LQKENI. The CDR3 DNA reads TGTGCCAGCTCACCCTTTTCTAGCGGGAGATCGTACAATGAGCAGTTCTTC. Protein product: CASSPFSSGRSYNEQFF.

V is TRBV28 and J is TRBJ2-7, with D possibly TRBD1 on 6 matching bases. This CDR3 comprises 15 residues. V was cut by 4 bases and J by 6 bases, with 19 bases left in between. The V gene's germline CDR1 is MDHEN and CDR2 SYDVKM. The CDR3 loop reads CASSSINRDLGEQYF. CDR3 bases: TGTGCCAGCAGTTCGATAAACAGGGACCTCGGCGAGCAGTACTTC. Supplemented by reference TRBV28 and TRBJ2-7, the full variable domain reads DVKVTQSSRYLVKRTGEKVFLECVQDMDHENMFWYRQDPGLGLRLIYFSYDVKMKEKGDIPEGYSVSREKKERFSLILESASTNQTSMYLCASSSINRDLGEQYFGPGTRLTVT.

The chain employs TRBV6-1 and TRBJ2-3; 7 bases are shared with TRBD1. The CDR3 sequence is 16 residues long. The V segment lost 8 bases and the J segment 0 bases; nucleotides outside the gene matches: 11. Germline V lookup: CDR1 MNHNS, CDR2 SASEGT. The CDR3 is CASRASETGSTDTQYF. CDR3 in DNA: TGTGCCAGCCGTGCGTCTGAGACAGGGAGCACAGATACGCAGTATTTT.

The V gene is TRBV5-1, the J gene TRBJ2-2; a weak D match, TRBD2 (6 bases). Germline V gives CDR1 SGHRS, CDR2 YFSETQ. This CDR3 has 16 residues. V shed 3 bases and J shed 4 bases, with 16 bases lying between them. In nucleotides, the CDR3 is TGCGCCAGCAGCTCTCCCCCGGGAGATGTCACCGGGGAGCTGTTTTTT. Encoded protein: CASSSPPGDVTGELFF.

V is TRBV29-1 and J is TRBJ2-5, with D possibly TRBD1 on 6 matching bases. Between the trimmed V and J ends, which lost 6 bases and 5 bases, there was a span of 16 bases. CDR3 size: 13 residues. CDR1 is SQVTM, CDR2 ANQGSEA, per germline. CDR3 sequence (DNA): TGCAGCGTCGTGGACAGTTTTGAGGAGACCCAGTACTTC. Translation gives CSVVDSFEETQYF.

The rearrangement uses TRBV5-8 and TRBJ2-1; 9 bases fit TRBD2. The CDR3 is 19 amino acids. The trim removed 0 bases at V and 0 bases at J, leaving 10 bases unmatched. Germline V gene sequence: CDR1 SGHTS, CDR2 YDEGEE. CDR3 protein: CASSLVGSLAGSSYNEQFF. CDR3 bases: TGTGCCAGCAGCTTGGTCGGTAGCCTAGCGGGATCCTCCTACAATGAGCAGTTCTTC.

V is TRBV23-1 and J is TRBJ2-3; weak D call: TRBD2 (5 bases). TRBV23-1 is recorded as an ORF, its role being uncertain. Trimming shortened V by 3 bases and J by 6 bases, and 19 bases separated the two germline ends. The CDR3 contains 16 residues. CDR3 in amino acids: CASSHLWSLRADTQYF. CDR3 DNA: TGCGCCAGCAGTCACTTGTGGTCCTTGCGGGCCGATACGCAGTATTTT.

The rearrangement joins TRBV5-6 to TRBJ1-4; TRBD1 matches at 7 bases. The V gene's germline CDR1 is SGHDT and CDR2 YYEEEE. J gave up 8 bases and V 5 bases, and 9 bases lay outside the gene matches. This CDR3 is 14 amino acids long. This CDR3 is CASSYDRVNEKLFF. The CDR3 bases are TGTGCCAGCAGTTATGACAGGGTGAACGAAAAACTGTTTTTT.

The CDR3 region has the DNA TGTGCCAGCAGCTCCGGGACAGGGAAGCGTGAGCAGTTCTTC. This translates into CASSSGTGKREQFF. J is TRBJ2-1 and V is TRBV7-9, with TRBD1 matching over 9 bases. This CDR3 contains 14 residues. CDR1 and CDR2 from the germline V gene are SEHNR and FQNEAQ (reference sequence). The V segment lost 4 bases and the J segment 9 bases; nucleotides outside the gene matches: 7. Full variable domain (outside the CDR3, taken from reference TRBV7-9 and TRBJ2-1): DTGVSQNPRHKITKRGQNVTFRCDPISEHNRLYWYRQTLGQGPEFLTYFQNEAQLEKSRLLSDRFSAERPKGSFSTLEIQRTEQGDSAMYLCASSSGTGKREQFFGPGTRLTVL.

The table lists this clone with a few counts. This chain links TRBV7-2 with TRBJ2-7, with D perhaps TRBD2 (5 bases). V lost 5 bases, J lost 3 bases, and 17 bases lay in between. Germline-derived CDR1 and CDR2 are SGHTA and FQGNSA. This CDR3 contains 15 residues. The CDR3 protein is CASSPWVASNYEQYF. The CDR3 DNA sequence: TGTGCCAGCAGCCCCTGGGTAGCGTCAAACTACGAGCAGTACTTC.